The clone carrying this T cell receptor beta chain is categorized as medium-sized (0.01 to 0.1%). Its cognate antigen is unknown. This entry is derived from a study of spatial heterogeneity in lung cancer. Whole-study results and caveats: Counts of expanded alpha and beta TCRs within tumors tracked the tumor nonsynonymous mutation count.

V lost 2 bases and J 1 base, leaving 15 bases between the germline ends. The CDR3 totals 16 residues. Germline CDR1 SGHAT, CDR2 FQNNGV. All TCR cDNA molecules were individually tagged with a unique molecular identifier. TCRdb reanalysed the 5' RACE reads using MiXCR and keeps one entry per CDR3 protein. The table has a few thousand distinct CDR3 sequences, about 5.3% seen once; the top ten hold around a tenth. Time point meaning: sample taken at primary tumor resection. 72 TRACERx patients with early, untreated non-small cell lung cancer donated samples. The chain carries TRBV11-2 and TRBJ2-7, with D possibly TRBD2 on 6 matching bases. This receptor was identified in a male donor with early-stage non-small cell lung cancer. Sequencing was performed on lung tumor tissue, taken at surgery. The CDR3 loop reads CASSLKTLGGSYEQYF. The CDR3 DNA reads TGTGCCAGCAGCTTAAAAACCCTCGGAGGGTCCTACGAGCAGTACTTC.